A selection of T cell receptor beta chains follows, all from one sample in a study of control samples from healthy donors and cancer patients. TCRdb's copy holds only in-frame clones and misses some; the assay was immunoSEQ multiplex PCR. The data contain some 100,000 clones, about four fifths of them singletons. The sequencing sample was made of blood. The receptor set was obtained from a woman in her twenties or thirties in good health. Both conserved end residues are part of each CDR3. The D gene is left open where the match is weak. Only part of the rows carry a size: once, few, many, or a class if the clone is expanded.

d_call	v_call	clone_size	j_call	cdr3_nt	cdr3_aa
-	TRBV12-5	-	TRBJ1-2	TGTGCTAGTGGTTTGGCACAGGGATTTGGATACACCTTC	CASGLAQGFGYTF
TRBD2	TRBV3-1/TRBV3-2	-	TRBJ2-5	TGTGCCAGCAGCCAACCCGCTAGCGGGGGCTGGGGAGAGACCCAGTACTTC	CASSQPASGGWGETQYF
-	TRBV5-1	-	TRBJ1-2	TGCGCCAGCAGCTCCTCCGGGCGAGAATATGGCTACACCTTC	CASSSSGREYGYTF
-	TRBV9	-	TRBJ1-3	TGTGCCAGCAGAGACACAGGTCCAGGAAACACCATATATTTT	CASRDTGPGNTIYF
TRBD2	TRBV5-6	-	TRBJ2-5	TGTGCCAGCACCCTCTTAACGGGGGGAACACAAGAGACCCAGTACTTC	CASTLLTGGTQETQYF
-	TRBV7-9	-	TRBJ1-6	TGTGCCAGCAGCCCAGGGAGGGCAGACAGACAATATAATTCACCCCTCCACTTT	CASSPGRADRQYNSPLHF
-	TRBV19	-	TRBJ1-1	TGTGCCAGTAGTATAATCTACGGAAGGGGTGAAGCTTTCTTT	CASSIIYGRGEAFF
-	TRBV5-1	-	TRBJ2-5	TGCGCCAGCAGCTTGGATTGGGGTCAAGAGACCCAGTACTTC	CASSLDWGQETQYF
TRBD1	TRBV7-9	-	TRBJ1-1	TGTGCCAGCAGCACAACAGGGGGCACTGAAGCTTTCTTT	CASSTTGGTEAFF
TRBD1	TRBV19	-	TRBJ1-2	TGTGCCAGTAGTATAGGCGGGACAGGGAAAGGCTACACCTTC	CASSIGGTGKGYTF
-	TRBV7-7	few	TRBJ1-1	TGTGCTAGCAGCATGGACAGGAACACTGAAGCTTTCTTT	CASSMDRNTEAFF
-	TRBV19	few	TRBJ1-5	TGTGCCAGTAGAGGATGGGGGACCCCGAGGGATCAGCCCCAGCATTTT	CASRGWGTPRDQPQHF
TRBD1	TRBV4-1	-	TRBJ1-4	TGCGCCAGCAGCCAAGTTGGAGGACAGGGGAGAGGACTGTTTTTT	CASSQVGGQGRGLFF
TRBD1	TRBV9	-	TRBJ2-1	TGTGCCAGCAGCCTACAGGGAGTAGGGGGCTCTTACAATGAGCAGTTCTTC	CASSLQGVGGSYNEQFF
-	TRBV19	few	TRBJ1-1	TGTGCCAGTACTTGGGGGGAGAACACTGAAGCTTTCTTT	CASTWGENTEAFF
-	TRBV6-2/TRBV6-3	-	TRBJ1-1	TGTGCCAGCAGTTTCTTTCAGAGGGGGGATGAAGCTTTCTTT	CASSFFQRGDEAFF
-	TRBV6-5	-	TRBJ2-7	TGTGCCAGCAGTTACTCGGAGGGAAGCCACGAGCAGTACTTC	CASSYSEGSHEQYF
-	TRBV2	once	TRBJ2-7	TGTGCCAGCGGAGGACAGTACGAGCAGTACTTC	CASGGQYEQYF
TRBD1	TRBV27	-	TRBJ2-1	TGTGCCAGCAGTTTATCGTTTTGGGACAGGGGCTACAATGAGCAGTTCTTC	CASSLSFWDRGYNEQFF
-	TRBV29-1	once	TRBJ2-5	TGCAGCGTTGTAGAGACCCAAGAGACCCAGTACTTC	CSVVETQETQYF
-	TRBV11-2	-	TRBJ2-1	TGTGCCAGCAGCTTAAACCGTAACAATGAGCAGTTCTTC	CASSLNRNNEQFF
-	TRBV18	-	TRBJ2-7	TGTGCCAGCTCACCAGTGGCAGGCGACGAGCAGTACTTC	CASSPVAGDEQYF
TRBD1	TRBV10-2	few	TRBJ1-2	TGCGCCAGCTCACCGGGACAGGGTTACTATGGCTACACCTTC	CASSPGQGYYGYTF
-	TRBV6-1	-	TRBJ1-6	TGTGCCAGCAGTGGCCGGAGTGGTCGCACATGGTCACCCCTCCACTTT	CASSGRSGRTWSPLHF
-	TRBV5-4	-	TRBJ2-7	TGTGCCAGCAGCTTGGTTGGCACGGCGGCCTACGAGCAGTACTTC	CASSLVGTAAYEQYF
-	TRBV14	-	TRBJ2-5	TGTGCCAGCAGCCAAGTCTCTCAGCAAGAGACCCAGTACTTC	CASSQVSQQETQYF
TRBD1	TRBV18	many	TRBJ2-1	TGTGCCAGCTCAGCCAAACCGGGACAGGGGTCCAATGAGCAGTTCTTC	CASSAKPGQGSNEQFF
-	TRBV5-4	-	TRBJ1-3	TGTGCCAGCAGCTTGGGGTCTGCCTCTGGAAACACCATATATTTT	CASSLGSASGNTIYF
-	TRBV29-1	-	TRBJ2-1	TGCAGCGTTGATCGGCAGAACTACAATGAGCAGTTCTTC	CSVDRQNYNEQFF
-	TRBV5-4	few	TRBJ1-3	TGTGCCAGCAGCTTGGGTGCCTTCGGGTTGGGGAGTGGAAACACCATATATTTT	CASSLGAFGLGSGNTIYF
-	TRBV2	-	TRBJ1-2	TGTGCCAGCACCCTGGGGGGAGCAGGCTATGGCTACACCTTC	CASTLGGAGYGYTF
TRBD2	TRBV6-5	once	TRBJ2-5	TGTGCCAGCAGTCCGACTAGCGGGGGACAAGAGACCCAGTACTTC	CASSPTSGGQETQYF
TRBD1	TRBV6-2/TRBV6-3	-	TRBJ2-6	TGTGCCAGCAGCTCCACAGGGGATGGGGCCAACGTCCTGACTTTC	CASSSTGDGANVLTF
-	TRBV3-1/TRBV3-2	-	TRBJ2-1	TGTGCCAGCAATGAGGCAGGAAGATACAATGAGCAGTTCTTC	CASNEAGRYNEQFF
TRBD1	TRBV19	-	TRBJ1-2	TGTGCCAGCACACAGGGGATGGGGGGCTACACCTTC	CASTQGMGGYTF
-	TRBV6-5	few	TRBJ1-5	TGTGCCAGCAGTTACTCGGGGGTCTCCCTTGAACAGCCCCAGCATTTT	CASSYSGVSLEQPQHF
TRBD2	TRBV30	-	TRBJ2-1	TGTGCCTGGAGGGTGCTAGCGGGGATAAATGAGCAGTTCTTC	CAWRVLAGINEQFF
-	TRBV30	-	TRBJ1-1	TGTGCCTGGAGTGTTGGCGGGGCCTTGAACACTGAAGCTTTCTTT	CAWSVGGALNTEAFF
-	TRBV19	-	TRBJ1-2	TGTGCCAGTAGTAGCCTGTCGGACTATGGCTACACCTTC	CASSSLSDYGYTF
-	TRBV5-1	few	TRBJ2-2	TGCGCCAGCAGCTACGGGGACTCCTCACCCGGGGAGCTGTTTTTT	CASSYGDSSPGELFF
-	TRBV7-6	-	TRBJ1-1	TGTGCCAGCAGCGCGGCCTCAGGGACTGAAGCTTTCTTT	CASSAASGTEAFF
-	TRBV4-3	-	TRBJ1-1	TGCGCCAGCAGCCAAGATCTGGGGAGGGTTGAAGCTTTCTTT	CASSQDLGRVEAFF
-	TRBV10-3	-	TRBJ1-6	TGTGCCAACGGGGGGGGGAGGGATTCACCCCTCCACTTT	CANGGGRDSPLHF
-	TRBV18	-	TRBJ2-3	TGTGCCAGCTCACCACCGTCAGCCAGCACAGATACGCAGTATTTT	CASSPPSASTDTQYF
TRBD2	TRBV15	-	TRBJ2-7	TGTGCCACCAGCAGAGATCTAAGCGGGGGGAAATACGAGCAGTACTTC	CATSRDLSGGKYEQYF
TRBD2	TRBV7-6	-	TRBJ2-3	TGTGCCAGCAGGAATAGAGCAGCGGGGACAGATACGCAGTATTTT	CASRNRAAGTDTQYF
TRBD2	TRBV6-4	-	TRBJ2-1	TGTGCCAGCAGTGACGCGACTAGCGGGGCCAATGAGCAGTTCTTC	CASSDATSGANEQFF
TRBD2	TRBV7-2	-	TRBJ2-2	TGTGCCAGCAGCGGTACTAGCGGCACCGGGGAGCTGTTTTTT	CASSGTSGTGELFF
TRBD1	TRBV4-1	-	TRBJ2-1	TGCGCCAGCAGCCAACTAGGCGGGACAGGCCTCAATGAGCAGTTCTTC	CASSQLGGTGLNEQFF
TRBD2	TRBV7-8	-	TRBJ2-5	TGTGCCAGCAGCTGGGGGACTAGCGGGTACCAAGAGACCCAGTACTTC	CASSWGTSGYQETQYF
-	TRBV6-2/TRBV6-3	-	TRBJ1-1	TGTGCCAGCAGCCCCTTCCAAAGACCCACTGAAGCTTTCTTT	CASSPFQRPTEAFF
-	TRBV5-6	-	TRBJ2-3	TGTGCCAGCAGCTTGGGGGCCAGTCGTCTCCTCGATACGCAGTATTTT	CASSLGASRLLDTQYF
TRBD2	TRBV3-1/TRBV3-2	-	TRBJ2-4	TGTGCCAGCAGCCAACCTAGCGGGGGGTTTGCCAAAAACATTCAGTACTTC	CASSQPSGGFAKNIQYF
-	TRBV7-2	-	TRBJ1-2	TGTGCCAGCAGCTTGAGGCAGGATCATTTTAACTATGGCTACACCTTC	CASSLRQDHFNYGYTF
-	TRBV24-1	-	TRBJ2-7	TGTGCCACCAGCGGGGAACGTTCCTACGAGCAGTACTTC	CATSGERSYEQYF
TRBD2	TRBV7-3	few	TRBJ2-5	TGTGCCAGCAGCCCTAGCGGGGGGGCCGAGGAGACCCAGTACTTC	CASSPSGGAEETQYF
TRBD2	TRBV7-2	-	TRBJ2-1	TGTGCCAGCAGCCCCTACCCCCTAGCGGACCTATACAATGAGCAGTTCTTC	CASSPYPLADLYNEQFF
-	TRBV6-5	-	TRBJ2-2	TGTGCCAGCCGGACCGCCATGGGCACCGGGGAGCTGTTTTTT	CASRTAMGTGELFF
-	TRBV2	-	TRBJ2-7	TGTGCCAGCAGTGAAGCGCAGGGACACCTTAGCTCCTACGAGCAGTACTTC	CASSEAQGHLSSYEQYF
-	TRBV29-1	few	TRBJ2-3	TGCAGCGGCAGGGTCGCAAGCACAGATACGCAGTATTTT	CSGRVASTDTQYF